A selection of T cell receptor beta chains follows, all from one sample in a study of regulatory T cells in long-lasting Graves disease. TCRdb reprocessed the multiplex PCR reads via MiXCR and lists one record per CDR3 protein. The sample has fewer than 650,000 distinct CDR3 sequences, about 16% seen once. This sample was also put to use in a study of T cells in Graves' hyperthyroidism and ophthalmopathy.

Specimen: peripheral blood mononuclear cells (PBMCs), collected at new diagnosis, from a patient treated with antithyroid drugs. The receptors shown here come from a man between 18 and 35 years old with Graves disease. CDR3s include the opening cysteine and the closing phenylalanine or tryptophan. Each record gives: J gene, V gene, CDR3 protein.

J gene: TRBJ1-5; V gene: TRBV15; CDR3 protein: CATSRVVGGRRGNQPQHF
J gene: TRBJ2-7; V gene: TRBV5-4; CDR3 protein: CASSLLDREDEQYF
J gene: TRBJ1-6; V gene: TRBV5-6; CDR3 protein: CASSSRDRDSPLHF
J gene: TRBJ1-3; V gene: TRBV3-1; CDR3 protein: CASSPDRAGGNTIYF
J gene: TRBJ2-3; V gene: TRBV14; CDR3 protein: CASSQEASTDTQYF
J gene: TRBJ2-7; V gene: TRBV10-3; CDR3 protein: CAVRDRYAYEQYF
J gene: TRBJ2-3; V gene: TRBV7-3; CDR3 protein: CASSFSGMSTDTQYF
J gene: TRBJ2-1; V gene: TRBV6-1; CDR3 protein: CASSVTSGSNEQFF
J gene: TRBJ2-1; V gene: TRBV12-3/TRBV12-4; CDR3 protein: CASSLGQGFEQFF
J gene: TRBJ2-7; V gene: TRBV10-3; CDR3 protein: CAISASGGDRGSEQYF
J gene: TRBJ2-7; V gene: TRBV12-3/TRBV12-4; CDR3 protein: CASSFSGYEQYF
J gene: TRBJ1-6; V gene: TRBV25-1; CDR3 protein: CASSVAGTGYNSPLHF
J gene: TRBJ2-7; V gene: TRBV28; CDR3 protein: CASSGGPTREYEQYF
J gene: TRBJ1-2; V gene: TRBV7-9; CDR3 protein: CASSLAPAGIGYTF
J gene: TRBJ2-3; V gene: TRBV9; CDR3 protein: CASSPAGLGTDTQYF
J gene: TRBJ2-1; V gene: TRBV20-1; CDR3 protein: CSARDREALAGGNNEQFF
J gene: TRBJ1-5; V gene: TRBV28; CDR3 protein: CASKSYGQGNQPQHF
J gene: TRBJ2-5; V gene: TRBV5-1; CDR3 protein: CASSSGGSIQETQYF
J gene: TRBJ1-1; V gene: TRBV5-1; CDR3 protein: CASSFHESLNTEAFF
J gene: TRBJ2-3; V gene: TRBV4-1; CDR3 protein: CASRRLAGGFGADTQYF
J gene: TRBJ2-2; V gene: TRBV30; CDR3 protein: CAWSVQAGGTGELFF
J gene: TRBJ2-1; V gene: TRBV20-1; CDR3 protein: CSARLSFGFYEQFF
J gene: TRBJ1-1; V gene: TRBV28; CDR3 protein: CASSFDVRERTEAFF
J gene: TRBJ2-1; V gene: TRBV12-3/TRBV12-4; CDR3 protein: CASSFGLVRDEQFF
J gene: TRBJ1-3; V gene: TRBV10-1; CDR3 protein: CAPKTGNTIYF
J gene: TRBJ2-2; V gene: TRBV3-1; CDR3 protein: CASSRVGELAGELFF
J gene: TRBJ1-5; V gene: TRBV7-8; CDR3 protein: CASSRRPGQGSNQPQHF
J gene: TRBJ1-2; V gene: TRBV6-2/TRBV6-3; CDR3 protein: CASSLDSFYGYTF
J gene: TRBJ1-2; V gene: TRBV29-1; CDR3 protein: CSADGTGGSYGYTF
J gene: TRBJ2-7; V gene: TRBV7-9; CDR3 protein: CASSLVAGGIQQYF
J gene: TRBJ1-1; V gene: TRBV9; CDR3 protein: CASSVGVMNTEAFF
J gene: TRBJ2-7; V gene: TRBV19; CDR3 protein: CASTRTGGPYEQYF
J gene: TRBJ1-2; V gene: TRBV3-1; CDR3 protein: CASSQDLGGGYTF
J gene: TRBJ2-3; V gene: TRBV2; CDR3 protein: CASRGTPDTQYF
J gene: TRBJ2-3; V gene: TRBV7-9; CDR3 protein: CASNDRGADYKDTQYF
J gene: TRBJ2-1; V gene: TRBV3-1; CDR3 protein: CASSPRLAGVLYNEQFF
J gene: TRBJ2-1; V gene: TRBV20-1; CDR3 protein: CSAIGSGRAYNEQFF
J gene: TRBJ2-7; V gene: TRBV4-1; CDR3 protein: CASSPAGQPYEQYF
J gene: TRBJ1-1; V gene: TRBV5-5; CDR3 protein: CASSLVLEGNPGAFF
J gene: TRBJ1-6; V gene: TRBV30; CDR3 protein: CAWSVGTSKPPLHF
J gene: TRBJ1-4; V gene: TRBV4-1; CDR3 protein: CASSPYTSTNEKLFF
J gene: TRBJ2-7; V gene: TRBV27; CDR3 protein: CASSLYGQGRRHEQYF
J gene: TRBJ1-2; V gene: TRBV5-5; CDR3 protein: CASSFPTANYGYTF
J gene: TRBJ1-4; V gene: TRBV30; CDR3 protein: CAWNVPGEKLFF
J gene: TRBJ1-5; V gene: TRBV12-3/TRBV12-4; CDR3 protein: CASSTGLGGQPQHF
J gene: TRBJ2-3; V gene: TRBV5-1; CDR3 protein: CASSLSLAGGTLLYTDTQYF
J gene: TRBJ1-1; V gene: TRBV12-3/TRBV12-4; CDR3 protein: CASSVGGGLMTEAFF
J gene: TRBJ2-5; V gene: TRBV7-2; CDR3 protein: CASSSLSGLLAGGPLETQYF
J gene: TRBJ1-1; V gene: TRBV10-3; CDR3 protein: CAISEGQEGTEAFF
J gene: TRBJ2-1; V gene: TRBV30; CDR3 protein: CAWSTIVEFF
J gene: TRBJ1-2; V gene: TRBV27; CDR3 protein: CASSRQLNYGYTF
J gene: TRBJ2-1; V gene: TRBV20-1; CDR3 protein: CSAVNAGTTADEQFF
J gene: TRBJ2-2; V gene: TRBV3-1; CDR3 protein: CASSRNPQSVGTGELFF
J gene: TRBJ2-7; V gene: TRBV4-1; CDR3 protein: CASSQGLRDSTFEQYF
J gene: TRBJ2-1; V gene: TRBV20-1; CDR3 protein: CSAPLMGSNEQFF
J gene: TRBJ2-1; V gene: TRBV7-9; CDR3 protein: CASSALGQRASYNEQFF
J gene: TRBJ1-1; V gene: TRBV12-3/TRBV12-4; CDR3 protein: CASRREGENGRAFF
J gene: TRBJ2-1; V gene: TRBV12-3/TRBV12-4; CDR3 protein: CASSRLVFFNEQFF
J gene: TRBJ2-7; V gene: TRBV11-2; CDR3 protein: CASSLDWAGTEQYF